This T cell receptor (beta chain) was found in a study of shared clonotypes between healthy human individuals. The method was immunoSEQ multiplex PCR; TCRdb's version includes in-frame clones alone and lacks a portion of them. The sample consists of 2 million to 3 million clones, around 90% of them appearing once. The investigators split CD4+ cells into a CD45RA+ naive subset and a CD45RA-negative memory subset. The CDR3 totals 15 residues. V lost 3 bases to trimming and J lost 14 bases, with 20 bases between them. Germline CDR1 WSHSY, CDR2 SAAADI. The J gene is TRBJ1-6, the V gene TRBV10-2; tentatively, D is TRBD1 (6 bases). This TCR was recovered from a man aged 18 to 30 in good health. Sequences were obtained from naive CD4+ T cells sorted from blood. Stated subset: CD45RA+ positively selected. The CDR3 loop reads CASSDTTGSGLTLHF. The CDR3 bases are TGCGCCAGCAGTGATACCACAGGGTCGGGTTTAACCCTCCACTTT.